This T cell receptor (beta chain) appears in the sequencing data of a study of CXCR3-negative and CXCR3-positive naive CD8 T cells. About the study: Cumulative TRB read yield was around 150 million, averaging about 1.5 +/- 0.3 million per library.

Whole-study results and caveats: CD5 surface expression was similar among naive subsets, and TCR strength was estimated by inference from TRB CDR3 properties. High diversity, comparable across both naive subsets, contrasted with much lower diversity in memory CD8+ cells. CXCR3 expression partially decreased after cryopreservation; most assays used fresh PBMCs.

Of note for this clonotype: Its specificity is not known.

The libraries of TRB cDNA were constructed through 5' RACE using UMI labels. From the 5' RACE reads, TCRdb lists one entry per CDR3 protein and no DNA. Its table records about 30,000 distinct CDR3 sequences. The clonotype was recovered from a human donor in good health. Some clones in this sample may be carry-over from other donors' samples. Sequenced sample: memory CD8+ T cells from blood.

CDR3 sequence reads: CASSPQGGLYNEQFF. The V and J genes are TRBV12-3 or TRBV12-4 and TRBJ2-1; the TCRdb call, TRBD1, lacks DNA for checking. This CDR3 is 15 amino acids long.